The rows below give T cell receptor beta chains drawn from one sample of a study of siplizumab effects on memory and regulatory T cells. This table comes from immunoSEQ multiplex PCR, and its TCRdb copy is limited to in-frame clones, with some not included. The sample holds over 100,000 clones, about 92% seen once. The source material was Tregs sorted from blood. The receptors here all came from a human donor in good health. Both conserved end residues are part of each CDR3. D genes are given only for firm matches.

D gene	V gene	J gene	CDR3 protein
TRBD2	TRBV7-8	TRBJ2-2	CASSLRGLAVLNTGELFF
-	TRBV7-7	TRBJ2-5	CASRGGRGEKETQYF
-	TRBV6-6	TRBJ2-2	CASSYGGTGELFF
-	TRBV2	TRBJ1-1	CASSRQGQGNTEAFF
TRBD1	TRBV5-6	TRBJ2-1	CASSLPGTGGSDEQFF
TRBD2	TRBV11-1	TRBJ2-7	CASSPRAGALYEQYF
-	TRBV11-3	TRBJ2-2	CASSLGQGRTGELFF
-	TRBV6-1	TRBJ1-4	CASSEWRGGNEKLFF
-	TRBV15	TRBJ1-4	CATSRGPAEKLFF
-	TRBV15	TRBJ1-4	CATSRDLGAARREKLFF
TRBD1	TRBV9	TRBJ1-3	CASSVAGGPNTIYF
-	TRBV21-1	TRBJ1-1	CASSKASSAVDTEAFF
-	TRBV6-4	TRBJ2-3	CASSEEGLDTDTQYF
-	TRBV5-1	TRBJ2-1	CASSLDNNEQFF
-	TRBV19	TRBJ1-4	CASSILKEKLFF